This T cell receptor (beta chain) was found in a study of T cell changes during pregnancy in multiple sclerosis. Clones were sequenced by immunoSEQ multiplex PCR, and TCRdb holds only the in-frame ones, with some missing. The sample carries around 95,000 clones, 92% recorded once. The V gene's germline CDR1 is LNHDA and CDR2 SQIVND (reference sequence). The ends lost 5 bases at V and 6 bases at J; junction bases unmatched: 11. CDR3 size: 15 residues. Sample: peripheral blood, taken after pregnancy. The sequence was collected from a female donor in good health, enrolled as a control in a pregnancy study. The chain combines TRBV19 with TRBJ2-7; TRBD1 matches at 9 bases. Written as DNA, the CDR3 is TGTGCCAGTAGTCCGGCGGGACAGGGATCGCTCGAGCAGTACTTC. Translating gives CASSPAGQGSLEQYF.